This is a list of T cell receptor beta chains from one sample in a study of blood T cells in healthy people across ages. TCRdb processed the 5' RACE reads anew with MiXCR; each CDR3 protein has one entry. The data hold about 1.8 million distinct CDR3 sequences, with 49% observed a single time. Sequencing was performed on blood. All receptors derive from a woman aged 40 to 55 in good health. The CDR3 runs from the conserved cysteine through the conserved F or W. D genes are given only for firm matches. Where a row states a size, it is once, few, many or the class of an expanded clone; other rows omit it.

D	V	J	size	CDR3	DNA
-	TRBV20-1	TRBJ2-7	-	CSAGGPLGRSYEQYF	TGCAGTGCTGGAGGACCCCTCGGACGCTCGTACGAGCAGTACTTC
-	TRBV20-1	TRBJ2-5	-	CSASSRNEQYF	TGCAGTGCTAGCTCTAGAAATGAGCAGTACTTC
TRBD1	TRBV10-3	TRBJ1-2	-	CAISEPQDRGNYGYTF	TGTGCCATCAGTGAGCCTCAGGACAGGGGGAACTATGGCTACACCTTC
-	TRBV4-1	TRBJ1-5	-	CASSQDLDTRWTQHF	TGCGCCAGCAGCCAAGATCTAGACACCCGGTGGACCCAGCATTTT
TRBD1	TRBV4-3	TRBJ2-7	-	CASSRDRGSHEQYF	TGCGCCAGCAGCCGAGACAGGGGTTCGCACGAGCAGTACTTC
TRBD1	TRBV12-3/TRBV12-4	TRBJ2-5	few	CASSQSGTGGSKETQYF	TGTGCCAGCAGCCAGTCCGGGACAGGGGGCTCGAAAGAGACCCAGTACTTC
TRBD1	TRBV29-1	TRBJ2-7	few	CSVVTGGGLSYEQYF	TGCAGCGTCGTTACAGGGGGTGGGCTGTCCTACGAGCAGTACTTC
-	TRBV12-3/TRBV12-4	TRBJ2-2	few	CASRGQGNTGELFF	TGTGCCAGCCGCGGGCAGGGTAACACCGGGGAGCTGTTTTTT
-	TRBV12-3/TRBV12-4	TRBJ1-2	-	CASRASGNYGYTF	TGTGCCAGCAGAGCATCCGGGAACTATGGCTACACCTTC
-	TRBV3-1	TRBJ2-7	few	CASSHRDWSSYEQYF	TGTGCCAGCAGCCACCGGGACTGGAGCTCCTACGAGCAGTACTTC
-	TRBV20-1	TRBJ1-5	-	CSASEGDQPQHF	TGCAGTGCTAGTGAGGGGGATCAGCCCCAGCATTTT
-	TRBV6-2/TRBV6-3	TRBJ1-2	-	CASSSVGVYYGYTF	TGTGCCAGCAGTTCAGTGGGAGTATACTATGGCTACACCTTC
-	TRBV6-2/TRBV6-3	TRBJ2-6	few	CASSMRWSNVLTF	TGTGCCAGCAGTATGCGATGGAGCAACGTCCTGACTTTC
-	TRBV20-1	TRBJ1-6	once	CSAIGDSPLHF	TGCAGTGCTATCGGGGATTCACCCCTCCACTTT
TRBD1	TRBV6-2/TRBV6-3	TRBJ1-5	-	CASSQMRTGGQPQHF	TGTGCCAGCAGTCAAATGAGGACAGGAGGTCAGCCCCAGCATTTT
-	TRBV4-3	TRBJ2-3	few	CASSQTGVLTGGTQYF	TGCGCCAGCAGCCAAACAGGGGTTCTAACCGGGGGTACGCAGTATTTT
TRBD1	TRBV20-1	TRBJ2-2	-	CSARQAGGGGELFF	TGCAGTGCTAGACAGGCAGGGGGCGGCGGGGAGCTGTTTTTT
-	TRBV12-3/TRBV12-4	TRBJ2-7	-	CASSLATVTYEQYF	TGTGCCAGCAGTTTGGCGACGGTAACCTACGAGCAGTACTTC
-	TRBV6-2/TRBV6-3	TRBJ2-1	-	CASRKGGGQTQFF	TGTGCCAGCAGAAAGGGGGGAGGCCAGACCCAGTTCTTC
-	TRBV20-1	TRBJ2-3	-	CSVVLQLTDTQYF	TGCAGTGTCGTGCTTCAGCTCACAGATACGCAGTATTTT
-	TRBV20-1	TRBJ2-7	few	CSAAGTIYEQYF	TGCAGTGCAGCCGGGACAATCTACGAGCAGTACTTC
-	TRBV25-1	TRBJ2-5	-	CASSDSTFQETQYF	TGTGCCAGCAGTGACAGCACGTTTCAAGAGACCCAGTACTTC
TRBD2	TRBV2	TRBJ2-3	-	CASIETGGDTQYF	TGTGCCAGCATCGAGACGGGAGGAGATACGCAGTATTTT
TRBD2	TRBV20-1	TRBJ2-1	once	CSARRRTSGGPEQFF	TGCAGTGCTAGACGACGGACTAGCGGGGGGCCGGAGCAGTTCTTC
-	TRBV14	TRBJ2-7	-	CASSPQSGPVEQYF	TGTGCCAGCAGCCCCCAGTCTGGTCCCGTCGAGCAGTACTTC
TRBD2	TRBV29-1	TRBJ2-5	-	CSSTAGGAETQYF	TGCAGTTCAACCGCGGGGGGGGCGGAGACCCAGTACTTC
TRBD1	TRBV9	TRBJ2-4	-	CASSVALGQGARNIQYF	TGTGCCAGCAGCGTAGCCTTGGGACAGGGGGCGAGGAACATTCAGTACTTC
-	TRBV20-1	TRBJ2-3	few	CSARIVGDPGDTQYF	TGCAGTGCTAGAATAGTCGGGGACCCGGGGGATACGCAGTATTTT